This record concerns one TCR beta chain sequence. In the study's own analysis: Amplified reference gene primers provided the basis for estimating nucleated cell counts. Profiled with immunoSEQ multiplex PCR; TCRdb holds only in-frame clones, not every one. V and J calls and clone size follow that table, whereas D and trimming were derived from the DNA. The sample has over 200,000 clones; around 87% are singletons. Trimming at V came to 5 bases and at J to 6 bases, leaving 4 bases not matched to a gene. There are 13 residues in the CDR3. Per the germline V gene, CDR1 is SGHNT and CDR2 is YENEEA. This sample is drawn from a study of blood T cell repertoires in COVID-19. Study information: The United States, Italy and Spain were the sources of the acute and convalescent COVID-19 samples. T cells, B-cell-depleted T cells, or PBMCs supplied cDNA or gDNA.

The V and J genes are TRBV11-3 and TRBJ2-7, with 10 positions matching TRBD1. Material: peripheral blood. This sequence originates from a woman in her fifties or sixties with acute or convalescent COVID-19. This CDR3 is CASSTGQGGEQYF. CDR3 sequence (DNA): TGTGCCAGCAGCACCGGACAGGGGGGCGAGCAGTACTTC.